Below are 14 T cell receptor beta chains sequenced from a single sample in a study of T cell responses to AZD1222 COVID-19 vaccine. Data came from immunoSEQ multiplex PCR; TCRdb stores just in-frame clones and leaves some out. This table has tens of thousands of clones, 75% to 95% appearing once. Sequenced material: peripheral blood, taken 28 days after the second dose of the MenACWY control vaccine. These receptors came from an adult who received the MenACWY meningococcal vaccine as a control.

Only one count was recorded for this clone. CDR3 bases: TGTGCCAGCAGCCTGGGCGACGAGCAGTACTTC. Translating gives CASSLGDEQYF. The V and J genes are TRBV7-9 and TRBJ2-7; D gene ambiguous. The V gene's germline CDR1 is SEHNR and CDR2 FQNEAQ (reference sequence). The CDR3 consists of 11 residues. Trimming removed 5 bases from V and 5 bases from J, with 7 bases in between.

The chain joins TRBV12-3 or TRBV12-4 to TRBJ2-3, with no clear D. V lost 6 bases and J lost 2, with 9 bases in between. The CDR3 has 13 residues. The CDR3 DNA reads TGTGCCAGCAGGTTAACCACCACAGATACGCAGTATTTT. As protein: CASRLTTTDTQYF.

This chain uses TRBV27 with TRBJ2-7; the D gene is possibly TRBD2 (5 bases). Trimming removed 0 bases at V and 6 bases at J, with 12 bases between. Germline V gene lookup returns CDR1 MNHEY and CDR2 SMNVEV (reference sequence). CDR3 length: 14 amino acids. This CDR3 is CASSLSAGPIEQYF. The CDR3 DNA reads TGTGCCAGCAGTTTATCGGCGGGCCCCATCGAGCAGTACTTC.

This clone was seen a single time. The CDR3 region has the DNA TGTGCCAGCAGCTTAGTTTTGGCGGGAGGAGGGACAGATACGCAGTATTTT. Amino acids: CASSLVLAGGGTDTQYF. The chain recombines TRBV7-2 with TRBJ2-3; TRBD2 aligns across 8 bases. Germline V CDR1 and CDR2: SGHTA, FQGNSA. There are 17 residues in the CDR3. Trimming cost V 1 base and J 3 bases; bases outside gene matches: 9.

The V call is TRBV30, the J call TRBJ1-2, with unresolved D. Trimming shortened V by 0 bases and J by 12 bases, and 20 bases separated the two germline ends. This CDR3 is built from 14 residues. Germline-derived CDR1 and CDR2 are GTSNPN and SVGIG (reference sequence). CDR3 DNA: TGTGCCTGGAGTGTATTCGCAGAAAGGTCCGGCCACACCTTC. Protein product: CAWSVFAERSGHTF. The full variable domain, in which reference TRBV30 and TRBJ1-2 provide the parts outside the CDR3, is SQTIHQWPATLVQPVGSPLSLECTVEGTSNPNLYWYRQAAGRGLQLLFYSVGIGQISSEVPQNLSASRPQDRQFILSSKKLLLSDSGFYLCAWSVFAERSGHTFGSGTRLTVV.

The J gene is TRBJ1-5, the V gene TRBV9; D is uncertain. The CDR3 extends over 15 amino acids. V was shortened by 0 bases and J by 4 bases, with 11 bases between the two germline ends. Germline lookup yields CDR1 SGDLS and CDR2 YYNGEE. The CDR3 DNA sequence: TGTGCCAGCAGCGTAGGTGGCACCTTAAATCAGCCCCAGCATTTT. This translates into CASSVGGTLNQPQHF.

The chain combines TRBV6-5 with TRBJ2-5; tentative D call: TRBD1 (5 bases). The V gene's germline CDR1 is MNHEY and CDR2 SVGAGI. CDR3 size: 13 residues. V was cut by 0 bases and J by 9 bases, with 11 bases left in between. CDR3 coding DNA: TGTGCCAGCAGTTACTCCCCGCAGGGCCCCCAGTACTTC. It yields the protein CASSYSPQGPQYF.

The chain uses TRBV25-1 and TRBJ1-1; D is uncertain. V shed 6 bases and J shed 1 base, with 9 bases lying between them. CDR3 length: 13 amino acids. Germline V lookup: CDR1 MGHDK, CDR2 SYGVNS. CDR3 nucleotide sequence: TGTGCCAGCAGAGACGATAGGAACACTGAAGCTTTCTTT. The encoded protein is CASRDDRNTEAFF. Variable domain in full (rest from reference TRBV25-1 and TRBJ1-1): EADIYQTPRYLVIGTGKKITLECSQTMGHDKMYWYQQDPGMELHLIHYSYGVNSTEKGDLSSESTVSRIRTEHFPLTLESARPSHTSQYLCASRDDRNTEAFFGQGTRLTVV.

V and J are TRBV30 and TRBJ1-1, with D possibly being TRBD1 (6 bases). The CDR3 length is 14 residues. V lost 0 bases and J lost 0, with 8 bases in between. The germline V gene has CDR1 GTSNPN and CDR2 SVGIG (reference sequence). CDR3 sequence (DNA): TGTGCCTGGAGTGTAGGGGGAATGAACACTGAAGCTTTCTTT. As protein: CAWSVGGMNTEAFF.

The chain links TRBV12-3 or TRBV12-4 to TRBJ1-1; perhaps TRBD1 as D (5 bases). The CDR3 consists of 13 residues. V dropped 5 bases and J dropped 1 base, with 8 bases sitting between them. The CDR3 spells CASSGGRNTEAFF. For the CDR3, the DNA is TGTGCCAGCAGTGGGGGACGGAACACTGAAGCTTTCTTT.

This chain links TRBV19 with TRBJ2-7; maybe TRBD1 (5 bases). Trimming took 4 bases from V and 2 from J, leaving 18 bases between them. Germline assignment: CDR1 LNHDA and CDR2 SQIVND (reference sequence). This CDR3 comprises 16 residues. Here the CDR3 reads CASSTGPQLGTYEQYF. The CDR3 region has the DNA TGTGCCAGTAGTACAGGGCCACAGCTTGGGACCTACGAGCAGTACTTC.

In this sample, this clone turned up a few times. The gene calls are TRBV28 and TRBJ1-6; D is perhaps TRBD1 (5 bases). Germline V gene lookup returns CDR1 MDHEN and CDR2 SYDVKM. The V and J ends lost 6 bases and 5 bases respectively, with 11 bases between them. The CDR3 totals 14 residues. CDR3: CASSRGTDNSPLHF. DNA for the CDR3: TGTGCCAGCAGCCGGGGCACAGATAATTCACCCCTCCACTTT. Variable domain in full (rest from reference TRBV28 and TRBJ1-6): DVKVTQSSRYLVKRTGEKVFLECVQDMDHENMFWYRQDPGLGLRLIYFSYDVKMKEKGDIPEGYSVSREKKERFSLILESASTNQTSMYLCASSRGTDNSPLHFGNGTRLTVT.

The chain has TRBV6-5 and TRBJ2-7; a weak D match, TRBD1 (8 bases). Between the trimmed V and J ends, which lost 6 bases and 3 bases, there was a span of 18 bases. CDR3 size: 15 residues. Germline CDR1 MNHEY, CDR2 SVGAGI. The chain's CDR3 is CASSRGLGGSYEQYF. The CDR3 bases are TGTGCCAGCAGCAGGGGGCTGGGCGGGAGCTACGAGCAGTACTTC.

The V gene is TRBV11-2, the J gene TRBJ2-5, with D hard to call. This CDR3 comprises 14 residues. Germline V lookup: CDR1 SGHAT, CDR2 FQNNGV. V was cut by 2 bases and J by 5 bases, with 12 bases left in between. The CDR3 DNA follows: TGTGCCAGCAGCTTATCCCCCGGCCGGGAGACCCAGTACTTC. It encodes CASSLSPGRETQYF.